A selection of T cell receptor beta chains follows, all from one sample in a study of blood T cell repertoires in COVID-19. Libraries were prepared by immunoSEQ multiplex PCR; TCRdb keeps only in-frame clonotypes and omits some of them. The profile shows 150,000 or so clones, roughly 87% of them singletons. Sequenced: PBMCs or T cells enriched from blood (not recorded which). These receptors came from a woman aged 50 to 60 who had recovered from COVID-19. Each CDR3 is given with its conserved first and last residue. The D gene is left open where the match is weak. Clone size appears in some rows only: once, few, many, or a class for an expanded clone.

TRBJ2-1,NA,12,TRBV4-2,NA,CASSHPLREQFF,TGTGCCAGCAGCCATCCCCTGAGGGAGCAGTTCTTC
TRBJ2-2,NA,13,TRBV7-6,NA,CASSRTLTGELFF,TGTGCCAGCAGCCGGACACTGACCGGGGAGCTGTTTTTT
TRBJ1-1,TRBD1,15,TRBV19,NA,CASSTPDRAYTEAFF,TGTGCCAGTAGTACCCCGGACAGGGCATACACTGAAGCTTTCTTT
TRBJ2-5,NA,15,TRBV9,NA,CASSVGSGNQETQYF,TGTGCCAGCAGCGTAGGTTCAGGGAACCAAGAGACCCAGTACTTC
TRBJ1-5,TRBD1,15,TRBV19,NA,CASRDRVNSNQPQHF,TGTGCCAGTAGGGACAGGGTCAATAGCAATCAGCCCCAGCATTTT
TRBJ1-2,NA,13,TRBV4-3,NA,CASSQGHGYGYTF,TGCGCCAGCAGCCAAGGACACGGTTATGGCTACACCTTC
TRBJ1-4,NA,14,TRBV4-1,NA,CASSKPDRTEKLFF,TGCGCCAGCAGCAAACCCGACAGGACTGAAAAACTGTTTTTT
TRBJ1-5,TRBD1,15,TRBV30,NA,CAWSYGTGDWQPQHF,TGTGCCTGGAGTTACGGGACAGGGGATTGGCAGCCCCAGCATTTT
TRBJ2-3,TRBD1,16,TRBV5-4,NA,CASSPRSTGGLDTQYF,TGTGCCAGCAGTCCCCGCTCGACAGGGGGATTAGATACGCAGTATTTT
TRBJ1-1,TRBD1,14,TRBV5-6,NA,CASSPYTGDTEAFF,TGTGCCAGCAGCCCATATACAGGGGACACTGAAGCTTTCTTT
TRBJ2-3,NA,14,TRBV2,NA,CASRRQVGTDTQYF,TGTGCCAGCAGACGACAGGTCGGCACAGATACGCAGTATTTT
TRBJ1-2,TRBD1,15,TRBV11-2,NA,CASSLVRGQGGGYTF,TGTGCCAGCAGCTTAGTGAGGGGACAGGGAGGAGGCTACACCTTC
TRBJ2-6,NA,14,TRBV30,NA,CAWSRGAGANVLTF,TGTGCCTGGAGTAGGGGTGCTGGGGCCAACGTCCTGACTTTC
TRBJ2-7,TRBD2,15,TRBV15,NA,CATSSGREGYYEQYF,TGTGCCACCAGCAGCGGGAGGGAAGGGTACTACGAGCAGTACTTC
TRBJ2-1,NA,11,TRBV12-3/TRBV12-4,NA,CASSSIILQFF,TGTGCCAGCAGTTCAATAATACTTCAGTTCTTC
TRBJ2-3,TRBD2,18,TRBV3-1/TRBV3-2,NA,CASSQDEAGRAGTDTQYF,TGTGCCAGCAGCCAAGATGAAGCCGGGAGGGCCGGCACAGATACGCAGTATTTT
TRBJ2-3,TRBD2,16,TRBV5-1,NA,CASSTGLAGEVDTQYF,TGCGCCAGCAGCACGGGACTAGCGGGAGAGGTAGATACGCAGTATTTT
TRBJ2-7,TRBD2,15,TRBV6-2/TRBV6-3,NA,CASSYRTSGRNEQYF,TGTGCCAGCAGTTACAGGACTAGCGGGAGGAACGAGCAGTACTTC
TRBJ2-1,TRBD1,13,TRBV29-1,once,CSVERDRDNEQFF,TGCAGCGTTGAAAGGGACAGGGACAATGAGCAGTTCTTC
TRBJ2-7,NA,14,TRBV6-5,NA,CASRVYGPGGEQYF,TGTGCCAGCAGGGTCTATGGTCCCGGGGGCGAGCAGTACTTC
TRBJ1-6,TRBD1,15,TRBV3-1/TRBV3-2,NA,CASSQYGDRNSPLHF,TGTGCCAGCAGCCAGTACGGGGACAGAAATTCACCCCTCCACTTT
TRBJ2-3,TRBD2,17,TRBV5-1,NA,CASTGTSGGASTDTQYF,TGCGCCAGCACCGGGACTAGCGGGGGGGCTAGCACAGATACGCAGTATTTT
TRBJ1-4,TRBD1,14,TRBV27,NA,CASSGQGIGEKLFF,TGTGCCAGCAGTGGACAGGGGATAGGTGAAAAACTGTTTTTT
TRBJ1-6,TRBD1,15,TRBV9,once,CASSVGGTGKSPLHF,TGTGCCAGCAGCGTAGGGGGGACAGGGAAGTCACCCCTCCACTTT
TRBJ1-6,TRBD1,17,TRBV7-2,NA,CASSSRDRGPIPSPLHF,TGTGCCAGCAGCTCCCGGGACAGGGGGCCAATCCCCTCACCCCTCCACTTT
TRBJ1-2,NA,12,TRBV2,NA,CASSDSHYGYTF,TGTGCCAGCAGCGACAGCCACTATGGCTACACCTTC
TRBJ1-1,TRBD1,14,TRBV18,NA,CASSPSRGDTEAFF,TGTGCCAGCTCACCCTCCAGGGGGGACACTGAAGCTTTCTTT
TRBJ2-2,NA,16,TRBV7-9,NA,CASSFPSTGNTGELFF,TGTGCCAGCAGCTTCCCTTCGACAGGGAACACCGGGGAGCTGTTTTTT
TRBJ1-4,NA,16,TRBV27,NA,CASSPGVSWTNEKLFF,TGTGCCAGCAGTCCGGGGGTGTCGTGGACTAATGAAAAACTGTTTTTT
TRBJ2-7,NA,12,TRBV5-8,few,CASSPDSYEQYF,TGTGCCAGCAGCCCCGACAGCTACGAGCAGTACTTC
TRBJ2-1,TRBD2,16,TRBV5-1,NA,CASSLGPLAGNNEQFF,TGCGCCAGCAGCTTGGGGCCCCTAGCGGGCAACAATGAGCAGTTCTTC
TRBJ2-1,TRBD1,14,TRBV19,NA,CASSTKGQGRGSFF,TGTGCCAGTAGTACAAAGGGACAGGGGCGCGGGTCGTTCTTC
TRBJ2-5,NA,16,TRBV5-4,NA,CASSPRQGSHQETQYF,TGTGCCAGCAGCCCCCGCCAGGGATCCCACCAAGAGACCCAGTACTTC
TRBJ1-6,NA,18,TRBV3-1/TRBV3-2,NA,CASSHHSRGGSYNSPLHF,TGTGCCAGCAGCCATCACTCCAGAGGGGGCTCCTATAATTCACCCCTCCACTTT
TRBJ2-3,NA,12,TRBV5-1,NA,CASSFSGDTQYF,TGCGCCAGCAGCTTTTCGGGGGATACGCAGTATTTT
TRBJ2-1,TRBD2,14,TRBV24-1,NA,CATQGTSGYNEQFF,TGTGCCACCCAGGGAACTAGCGGCTACAATGAGCAGTTCTTC
TRBJ2-1,TRBD2,12,TRBV7-2,NA,CASSWEGLGQFF,TGTGCCAGCAGCTGGGAGGGGTTGGGGCAGTTCTTC
TRBJ1-2,NA,11,TRBV2,few,CASSASRGYTF,TGTGCCAGCAGTGCTTCCAGAGGCTACACCTTC
TRBJ2-1,NA,15,TRBV7-9,NA,CASSLGFISGNEQFF,TGTGCCAGCAGCTTAGGTTTCATTAGCGGTAATGAGCAGTTCTTC
TRBJ1-5,NA,14,TRBV10-3,NA,CAISETGPNQPQHF,TGTGCCATCAGTGAGACAGGGCCCAATCAGCCCCAGCATTTT
TRBJ2-1,NA,13,TRBV19,NA,CASSRLVGNEQFF,TGTGCCAGTTCTAGACTAGTAGGTAATGAGCAGTTCTTC
TRBJ1-5,NA,14,TRBV5-6,NA,CASSLTRVNQPQHF,TGTGCCAGCAGCTTAACCAGGGTCAATCAGCCCCAGCATTTT
TRBJ1-1,TRBD1,16,TRBV18,few,CASSLGQGALFTEAFF,TGTGCCAGCTCACTAGGACAGGGGGCCTTGTTCACTGAAGCTTTCTTT
TRBJ1-2,NA,13,TRBV19,NA,CASSYEGDYGYTF,TGTGCCAGTAGTTATGAGGGGGACTATGGCTACACCTTC
TRBJ2-7,NA,13,TRBV12-3/TRBV12-4,NA,CASSRDTSYEQYF,TGTGCCAGTTCACGGGACACCTCCTACGAGCAGTACTTC
TRBJ2-7,TRBD1,15,TRBV4-2,NA,CASSQFGQGEYEQYF,TGTGCCAGCAGCCAATTCGGCCAGGGGGAATACGAGCAGTACTTC
TRBJ2-2,NA,12,TRBV13,NA,CASSFRAGELFF,TGTGCCAGCAGCTTCAGGGCCGGGGAGCTGTTTTTT
TRBJ2-7,TRBD2,15,TRBV28,NA,CASSLSASGSYEQYF,TGTGCCAGCAGTTTATCGGCTAGCGGGAGTTACGAGCAGTACTTC
TRBJ2-2,TRBD2,17,TRBV10-1,NA,CASSEGLAGTGTGELFF,TGCGCCAGCAGTGAGGGACTAGCGGGAACGGGCACCGGGGAGCTGTTTTTT
TRBJ2-3,NA,16,TRBV11-3,NA,CASSLGAQGSTDTQYF,TGTGCCAGCAGCTTAGGGGCGCAGGGCAGCACAGATACGCAGTATTTT
TRBJ2-7,TRBD2,13,TRBV29-1,NA,CSVTGLAGYEQYF,TGCAGCGTGACTGGACTAGCGGGCTACGAGCAGTACTTC
TRBJ2-1,TRBD2,14,TRBV7-2,NA,CASSLLAGEVEQFF,TGTGCCAGCAGCTTGCTAGCGGGAGAAGTTGAGCAGTTCTTC
TRBJ2-7,TRBD1,12,TRBV9,NA,CASSDRGLEQYF,TGTGCCAGCAGCGACAGGGGGCTCGAGCAGTACTTC
TRBJ1-1,NA,14,TRBV5-8,NA,CASSLLWGDTEAFF,TGTGCCAGCAGCTTACTATGGGGGGACACTGAAGCTTTCTTT
TRBJ2-7,NA,14,TRBV9,NA,CASSVDSFSYEQYF,TGTGCCAGCAGCGTAGATTCCTTCTCCTACGAGCAGTACTTC
TRBJ1-2,NA,12,TRBV9,NA,CASSAQQAGYTF,TGTGCCAGCAGCGCGCAGCAGGCCGGCTACACCTTC
TRBJ1-2,NA,14,TRBV2,few,CASSEAGGPYGYTF,TGTGCCAGCAGTGAAGCGGGAGGGCCCTATGGCTACACCTTC
TRBJ2-2,NA,14,TRBV21-1,NA,CAAPPRGRTGELFF,TGTGCCGCACCCCCGCGGGGTCGGACCGGGGAGCTGTTTTTT
TRBJ1-6,TRBD1,13,TRBV6-5,NA,CASASGGNSPLHF,TGTGCCAGCGCCTCAGGGGGCAATTCACCCCTCCACTTT
TRBJ2-3,NA,16,TRBV7-3,NA,CASSFNGEGGTDTQYF,TGTGCCAGCAGCTTTAACGGGGAGGGGGGCACAGATACGCAGTATTTT